Relative to its sample, the clone carrying this T cell receptor beta chain is medium-sized. The entry originates in a study of immune characterization of retroperitoneal liposarcoma. TCRdb passed the PCR reads through MiXCR, listing each CDR3 protein once. This table holds about 10,000 distinct CDR3 sequences, approximately 26% found once. The CDR3 length is 15 residues. Per the germline V gene, CDR1 is SEHNR and CDR2 is FQNEAQ (reference sequence). V lost 6 bases, J lost 5 bases, and 19 bases lay in between. The TCR originated in a female donor with retroperitoneal liposarcoma. This rearrangement joins TRBV7-9 to TRBJ2-5; a weak D match, TRBD2 (7 bases). Sequences were obtained from tumor tissue. The CDR3 loop is CASSKGGAFKETQYF. CDR3 nucleotides: TGTGCCAGCAGTAAAGGGGGGGCTTTCAAGGAGACCCAGTACTTC.